This TCR beta chain was sequenced for a study of T cell responses to AZD1222 COVID-19 vaccine. Produced via immunoSEQ multiplex PCR; TCRdb's table is partial and in-frame only. The sample contains 150,000 or so clones, more than 85% of which appear only once. The CDR3 has 16 residues. The trim removed 5 bases at V and 7 bases at J, leaving 9 bases unmatched. Looked up from germline, CDR1 is PRHDT and CDR2 is FYEKMQ (reference sequence). The receptor was isolated from an adult in good health. Source: peripheral blood, taken on day 0 of AZD1222 vaccination. This chain links TRBV13 with TRBJ1-6, with TRBD1 identical over 9 bases. The chain's CDR3 is CASSHRDRELNSPLHF. In DNA form, the CDR3 reads TGTGCCAGCAGCCACCGGGACAGGGAACTCAATTCACCCCTCCACTTT.